This T cell receptor beta chain was sequenced during a study of blood T cell repertoires in COVID-19. How the authors handled the data: Quantification of nucleated cells was approximated via reference gene primer amplification. Using immunoSEQ multiplex PCR, the repertoire was profiled, and TCRdb retains in-frame clones only, with some absent. That table supplies the V and J calls and clone size; D and trimming were determined from the DNA. The table lists fewer than 200,000 clones, about 90% of them singletons, with roughly 2.6% in the top ten. CDR1 is LGHDT and CDR2 is YNNKEL in the germline V gene (reference sequence). V was cut by 4 bases and J by 3 bases, with 12 bases left in between. The CDR3 spans 15 residues.

The source material was peripheral blood. This chain joins TRBV3-1 (or the pseudogene TRBV3-2) and TRBJ2-2, with D unresolved. The sequence derives from a man aged 35-49 years with active or convalescent COVID-19. The CDR3 loop is CASSRMGRDTGELFF. The CDR3, as DNA: TGTGCCAGCAGCCGGATGGGCAGAGACACCGGGGAGCTGTTTTTT.